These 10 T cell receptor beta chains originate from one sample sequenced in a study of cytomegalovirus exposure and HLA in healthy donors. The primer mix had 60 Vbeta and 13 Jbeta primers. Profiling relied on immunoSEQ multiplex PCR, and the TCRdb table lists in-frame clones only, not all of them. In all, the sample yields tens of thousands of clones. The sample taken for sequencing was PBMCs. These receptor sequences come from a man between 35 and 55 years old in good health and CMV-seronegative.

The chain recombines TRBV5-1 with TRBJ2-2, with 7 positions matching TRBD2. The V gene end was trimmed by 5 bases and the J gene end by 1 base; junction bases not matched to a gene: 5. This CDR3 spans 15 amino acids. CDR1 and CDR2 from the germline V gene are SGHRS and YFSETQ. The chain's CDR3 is CASRGGAVNTGELFF. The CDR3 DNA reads TGCGCCAGCAGGGGAGGGGCTGTGAACACCGGGGAGCTGTTTTTT.

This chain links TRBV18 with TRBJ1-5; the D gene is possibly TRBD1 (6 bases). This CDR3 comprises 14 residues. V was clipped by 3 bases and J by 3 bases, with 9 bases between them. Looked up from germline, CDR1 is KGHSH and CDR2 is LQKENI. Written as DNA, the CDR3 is TGTGCCAGCTCACCTTCAGGGGACAATCAGCCCCAGCATTTT. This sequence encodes CASSPSGDNQPQHF.

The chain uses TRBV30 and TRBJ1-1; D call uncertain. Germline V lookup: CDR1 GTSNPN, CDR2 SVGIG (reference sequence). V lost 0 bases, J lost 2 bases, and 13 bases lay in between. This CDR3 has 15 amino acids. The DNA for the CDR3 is TGTGCCTGGAGTGTACGGGTAGCGTACAACACTGAAGCTTTCTTT. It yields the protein CAWSVRVAYNTEAFF. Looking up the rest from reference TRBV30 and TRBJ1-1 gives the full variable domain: SQTIHQWPATLVQPVGSPLSLECTVEGTSNPNLYWYRQAAGRGLQLLFYSVGIGQISSEVPQNLSASRPQDRQFILSSKKLLLSDSGFYLCAWSVRVAYNTEAFFGQGTRLTVV.

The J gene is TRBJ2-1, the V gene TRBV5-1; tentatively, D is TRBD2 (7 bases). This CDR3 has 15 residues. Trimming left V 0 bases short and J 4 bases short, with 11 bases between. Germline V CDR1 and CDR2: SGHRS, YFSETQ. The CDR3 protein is CASSLDREGYNEQFF. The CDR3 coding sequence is TGCGCCAGCAGCTTGGACAGGGAGGGTTACAATGAGCAGTTCTTC.

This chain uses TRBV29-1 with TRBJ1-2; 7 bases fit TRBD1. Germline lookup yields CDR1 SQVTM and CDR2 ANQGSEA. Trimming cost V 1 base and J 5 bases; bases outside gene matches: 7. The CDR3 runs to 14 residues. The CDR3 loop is CSVEGLRGYYGYTF. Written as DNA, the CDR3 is TGCAGCGTTGAAGGTCTCAGGGGGTATTATGGCTACACCTTC.

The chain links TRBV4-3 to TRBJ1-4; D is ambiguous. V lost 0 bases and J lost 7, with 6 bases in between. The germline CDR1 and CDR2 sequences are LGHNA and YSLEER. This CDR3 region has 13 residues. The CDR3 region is CASSQEVREKLFF. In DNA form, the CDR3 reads TGCGCCAGCAGCCAAGAAGTGCGTGAAAAACTGTTTTTT.

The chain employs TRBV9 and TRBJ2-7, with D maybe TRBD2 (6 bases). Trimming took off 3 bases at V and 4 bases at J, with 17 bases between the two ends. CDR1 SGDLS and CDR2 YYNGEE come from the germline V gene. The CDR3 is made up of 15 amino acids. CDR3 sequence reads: CASSAHSGEGYEQYF. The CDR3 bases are TGTGCCAGCAGCGCCCATTCGGGAGAGGGGTACGAGCAGTACTTC.

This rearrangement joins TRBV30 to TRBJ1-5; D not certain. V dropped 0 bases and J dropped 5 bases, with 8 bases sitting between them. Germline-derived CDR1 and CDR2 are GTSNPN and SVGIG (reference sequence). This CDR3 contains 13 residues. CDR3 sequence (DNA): TGTGCCTGGAGTGTACTGGTGGATCAGCCCCAGCATTTT. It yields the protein CAWSVLVDQPQHF. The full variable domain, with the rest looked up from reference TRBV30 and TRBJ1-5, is SQTIHQWPATLVQPVGSPLSLECTVEGTSNPNLYWYRQAAGRGLQLLFYSVGIGQISSEVPQNLSASRPQDRQFILSSKKLLLSDSGFYLCAWSVLVDQPQHFGDGTRLSIL.

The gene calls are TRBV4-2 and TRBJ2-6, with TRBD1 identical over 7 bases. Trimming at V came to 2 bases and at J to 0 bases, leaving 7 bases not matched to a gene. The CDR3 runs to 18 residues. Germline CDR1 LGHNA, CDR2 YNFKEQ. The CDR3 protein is CASSQTGQLLSGANVLTF. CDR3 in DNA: TGTGCCAGCAGCCAAACGGGACAGCTTCTCTCTGGGGCCAACGTCCTGACTTTC.

The CDR3 bases are TGCGCCAGCAGCCAAGGGCCGGGACTTCCCTACAATGAGCAGTTCTTC. It specifies CASSQGPGLPYNEQFF. The gene calls are TRBV4-3 and TRBJ2-1, with D tentatively TRBD2 (6 bases). V was pared by 1 base and J by 2 bases, with 12 bases between. The germline V gene encodes CDR1 LGHNA and CDR2 YSLEER. This CDR3 spans 16 amino acids.